This T cell receptor beta chain was profiled in a study of glioma-infiltrating T cells. Study-wide results and caveats: Tissue and blood shared very few CDR3 sequences. Gliomas, especially low-grade, showed above-expected tissue-blood divergence; non-neoplastic patients showed below.

To note about this clonotype: Its antigen is not identified. The library was prepared for alpha chains; this beta chain is a stray read, so its frequency means little.

This CDR3 is 14 amino acids long. Trimming took 5 bases from V and 0 from J, leaving 9 bases between them. The germline CDR1 and CDR2 sequences are SGHTA and FQGNSA. Amplification of TCR alpha and beta CDR3 regions from RNA used iRepertoire nested multiplex PCR. For one-step reverse transcription and amplification, about 85-400 ng of tissue mRNA or PBMC total RNA was used. TCRdb passed the multiplex PCR reads through MiXCR, listing each CDR3 protein once. This table holds 3,000 to 5,000 distinct CDR3 sequences, roughly 90% found once. The clonotype originates from a human donor with low-grade glioma or glioblastoma, undergoing nonglioma brain surgery, or in good health (not recorded which). The chain uses TRBV7-2 and TRBJ2-3, with D perhaps TRBD2 (6 bases). Sequencing was carried out using glioma tissue, nonneoplastic brain tissue, or PBMCs (not recorded which). CDR3 sequence: CASSGGGSTDTQYF. DNA of the CDR3: TGTGCCAGCAGCGGTGGAGGGAGCACAGATACGCAGTATTTT.